The rows below give T cell receptor beta chains drawn from one sample of a study of cytomegalovirus exposure and HLA in healthy donors. Sequenced by immunoSEQ multiplex PCR; TCRdb stores in-frame clones only, minus some. The table includes around 210,000 clones, 82% detected once. Material: PBMCs. The receptors were gathered from a woman aged 40 to 55 in good health and CMV-seronegative. CDR3s include the opening cysteine and the closing phenylalanine or tryptophan. Each record gives: J gene, V gene, D gene, clone size, CDR3 protein, CDR3 DNA. D genes are given only for firm matches. The listing skips clone size in some rows; elsewhere it reads once, few, many or a size class.

TRBJ1-1 | TRBV6-5 | - | - | CASSYSRGVMNTEAFF | TGTGCCAGCAGTTACTCGCGGGGCGTCATGAACACTGAAGCTTTCTTT
TRBJ1-1 | TRBV9 | - | - | CASSPNRAPRTEAFF | TGTGCCAGCAGTCCTAACAGGGCACCGCGGACTGAAGCTTTCTTT
TRBJ2-5 | TRBV27 | - | few | CASSLIRETQYF | TGTGCCAGCAGCTTAATTCGAGAGACCCAGTACTTC
TRBJ2-7 | TRBV15 | - | - | CATSEGTPYEQYF | TGTGCCACCAGCGAGGGCACGCCCTACGAGCAGTACTTC
TRBJ2-1 | TRBV7-3 | TRBD2 | - | CASSRGSGSSEQFF | TGTGCCAGCAGTCGAGGTAGCGGGAGCAGCGAGCAGTTCTTC
TRBJ2-1 | TRBV27 | - | - | CASSPLARAAYNEQFF | TGTGCCAGCAGTCCACTTGCTCGAGCGGCCTACAATGAGCAGTTCTTC
TRBJ2-4 | TRBV9 | TRBD1 | - | CASSDGPGTEISHLAKNIQYF | TGTGCCAGCAGCGATGGACCCGGGACAGAGATCTCCCATCTAGCCAAAAACATTCAGTACTTC
TRBJ1-1 | TRBV5-4 | - | - | CASSFMGHRENTEAFF | TGTGCCAGCAGCTTTATGGGTCACAGGGAGAACACTGAAGCTTTCTTT
TRBJ1-1 | TRBV6-5 | TRBD1 | few | CASSYSGQLNTEAFF | TGTGCCAGCAGTTACTCGGGACAGTTGAACACTGAAGCTTTCTTT
TRBJ2-7 | TRBV27 | - | - | CASSLSRSYEQYF | TGTGCCAGCAGTTTATCGCGGTCCTACGAGCAGTACTTC
TRBJ1-2 | TRBV27 | TRBD1 | - | CASSSGTGVYNYGYTF | TGTGCCAGCAGTTCGGGGACAGGGGTTTATAACTATGGCTACACCTTC
TRBJ1-2 | TRBV19 | - | - | CASSSPTRPSNYGYTF | TGTGCCAGTAGTTCCCCGACACGACCATCTAACTATGGCTACACCTTC
TRBJ2-5 | TRBV5-1 | TRBD2 | - | CASSPGGASGQETQYF | TGCGCCAGCAGCCCCGGTGGGGCTAGCGGTCAAGAGACCCAGTACTTC
TRBJ2-1 | TRBV7-6 | - | - | CASSFDSGISYNEQFF | TGTGCCAGCAGCTTCGATAGCGGTATCTCCTACAATGAGCAGTTCTTC
TRBJ2-3 | TRBV7-8 | - | - | CASSLAEYLTGLTDTQYF | TGTGCCAGCAGCTTAGCAGAGTACTTGACAGGACTCACAGATACGCAGTATTTT
TRBJ1-4 | TRBV5-1 | TRBD1 | once | CASSLDLGTGGEKLFF | TGCGCCAGCAGCTTGGACCTAGGGACAGGGGGTGAAAAACTGTTTTTT
TRBJ2-3 | TRBV6-1 | TRBD2 | - | CASCATSGRGDTQYF | TGTGCCAGCTGTGCAACTAGCGGGAGAGGAGATACGCAGTATTTT
TRBJ2-5 | TRBV2 | TRBD1 | - | CASSPTGSPSSGTQYF | TGTGCCAGCAGCCCGACAGGGAGTCCTAGCTCTGGGACCCAGTACTTC
TRBJ2-7 | TRBV6-5 | TRBD2 | - | CASSRERGWLYEQYF | TGTGCCAGCAGCAGGGAGCGGGGGTGGCTCTACGAGCAGTACTTC
TRBJ1-1 | TRBV5-4 | TRBD1 | - | CASSFQNTGGSEAFF | TGTGCCAGCAGCTTTCAAAATACAGGGGGATCTGAAGCTTTCTTT
TRBJ2-5 | TRBV7-3 | - | - | CASSLSGGETQYF | TGTGCCAGCAGCTTATCAGGAGGAGAGACCCAGTACTTC
TRBJ1-5 | TRBV30 | - | - | CAWGLQQPQHF | TGTGCCTGGGGGCTACAGCAGCCCCAGCATTTT
TRBJ2-7 | TRBV10-3 | TRBD1 | - | CAISESLTGDNSYEQYF | TGTGCCATCAGTGAGTCCCTAACAGGGGACAACTCCTACGAGCAGTACTTC
TRBJ1-1 | TRBV2 | - | - | CASSEASRVTEAFF | TGTGCCAGCAGTGAAGCATCCAGGGTGACTGAAGCTTTCTTT
TRBJ1-5 | TRBV19 | TRBD1 | - | CASSPGTGLVQPQHF | TGTGCCAGTAGTCCAGGGACAGGCTTGGTTCAGCCCCAGCATTTT
TRBJ2-7 | TRBV19 | - | once | CASSTRWRTHSYEQYF | TGTGCCAGTAGTACTCGGTGGCGGACACACTCCTACGAGCAGTACTTC
TRBJ2-5 | TRBV27 | - | - | CASSLSGGGETQYF | TGTGCCAGCAGTCTTAGCGGAGGAGGAGAGACCCAGTACTTC
TRBJ2-3 | TRBV27 | TRBD1 | - | CASSSGTGGNTDTQYF | TGTGCCAGCAGTTCAGGGACAGGGGGAAACACAGATACGCAGTATTTT
TRBJ1-2 | TRBV9 | - | - | CASSVAGDRTNYGYTF | TGTGCCAGCAGCGTAGCAGGGGACCGAACTAACTATGGCTACACCTTC
TRBJ2-3 | TRBV7-6 | TRBD2 | - | CASSLGMGLDTDTQYF | TGTGCCAGCAGCTTGGGGATGGGACTAGACACAGATACGCAGTATTTT
TRBJ2-7 | TRBV10-2 | TRBD2 | - | CASSEVAGIYEQYF | TGCGCCAGCAGTGAGGTAGCGGGAATTTACGAGCAGTACTTC
TRBJ2-5 | TRBV7-9 | - | few | CASSFPETQYF | TGTGCCAGCAGCTTCCCGGAGACCCAGTACTTC
TRBJ1-6 | TRBV30 | TRBD1 | - | CAWARGTGGSPLHF | TGTGCCTGGGCACGTGGGACAGGGGGATCACCCCTCCACTTT
TRBJ2-1 | TRBV6-6 | TRBD2 | - | CASSLKRELGYNEQFF | TGTGCCAGCAGTCTGAAGCGGGAGTTGGGTTACAATGAGCAGTTCTTC
TRBJ2-7 | TRBV6-6 | - | - | CASSYDGGGVHEQYF | TGTGCCAGCAGTTACGACGGGGGAGGAGTCCACGAGCAGTACTTC
TRBJ2-3 | TRBV11-2 | - | - | CASSLDPGSDTQYF | TGTGCCAGCAGCTTAGATCCGGGTTCCGATACGCAGTATTTT
TRBJ1-3 | TRBV30 | - | - | CAWSFGGGLSGNTIYF | TGTGCCTGGAGTTTCGGGGGGGGGCTATCTGGAAACACCATATACTTT
TRBJ1-2 | TRBV2 | - | - | CASSEEGISYGYTF | TGTGCCAGCAGTGAGGAGGGTATAAGCTATGGCTACACCTTC
TRBJ1-2 | TRBV28 | TRBD1 | - | CASSLDRDLYGYTF | TGTGCCAGCAGCCTGGACAGGGACCTCTATGGCTACACCTTC
TRBJ2-2 | TRBV5-1 | - | - | CASRRDKNTGELFF | TGCGCCAGCAGACGAGACAAGAACACCGGGGAGCTGTTTTTT
TRBJ2-2 | TRBV11-2 | - | - | CASSLDSIGGPGELFF | TGTGCCAGCAGCTTAGATTCCATAGGAGGCCCCGGGGAGCTGTTTTTT
TRBJ2-3 | TRBV7-2 | - | - | CASWTDYTDTQYF | TGTGCCAGCTGGACTGATTACACAGATACGCAGTATTTT
TRBJ2-2 | TRBV7-3 | - | - | CASSPNIGRTGELFF | TGTGCCAGCAGCCCTAATATTGGGCGAACCGGGGAGCTGTTTTTT
TRBJ2-1 | TRBV5-1 | TRBD2 | once | CASSSSGRGDNEQFF | TGCGCCAGCAGCTCCAGCGGGAGGGGGGACAATGAGCAGTTCTTC
TRBJ1-5 | TRBV7-9 | TRBD1 | - | CASSLGQSSNQPQHF | TGTGCCAGCAGCTTGGGACAGTCAAGCAATCAGCCCCAGCATTTT
TRBJ2-3 | TRBV28 | TRBD1 | - | CASSLSAGGGTDTQYF | TGTGCCAGCAGTTTGTCCGCAGGGGGCGGCACAGATACGCAGTATTTT
TRBJ2-4 | TRBV10-3 | TRBD1 | - | CAISVGTGSGNIQYF | TGTGCCATCAGTGTTGGGACAGGGAGTGGAAACATTCAGTACTTC
TRBJ2-7 | TRBV7-2 | - | - | CASSSTYAQYF | TGTGCCAGCAGCTCCACCTACGCGCAGTACTTC
TRBJ1-1 | TRBV11-3 | - | once | CASSLGPGGTEAFF | TGTGCCAGCAGCTTAGGTCCGGGGGGCACTGAAGCTTTCTTT
TRBJ2-1 | TRBV7-9 | TRBD2 | - | CASSTRASGRESSYNEQFF | TGTGCCAGCAGCACCCGGGCTAGCGGCAGAGAGAGCTCCTACAATGAGCAGTTCTTC
TRBJ1-1 | TRBV27 | - | - | CASRNYPTVNAEAFF | TGTGCCAGCAGAAACTACCCAACCGTTAACGCTGAAGCTTTCTTT